A single sample gave rise to the 28 T cell receptor beta chains below, sequenced in a study of identifying expanded T cells in peripheral blood (dated by TCRdb to the late 2010s). The library was built by means of the immunoSEQ multiplex PCR assay. Imported from immuneACCESS, the table was reduced by TCRdb to in-frame sequences with V and J called. These copies leave out some clones; in studies compared against another copy, an unresolved V gene accounts for under half, and the cause of the remainder is not known. Across this sample there are about 100,000 clones, with 80% to 90% seen only once. The ten largest make up roughly 6% of the sample. The specimen was blood. These receptors were collected from a person aged 18 to 69 in good health.

The chain employs TRBV6-5 and TRBJ1-3; D uncertain. Germline CDR1 reads MNHEY; CDR2 reads SVGAGI. This CDR3 is built from 13 residues. Trimming cost V 6 bases and J 5 bases, with 11 bases left between them. The CDR3 sequence is CASRTPGRNTIYF. Here the CDR3 DNA reads TGTGCCAGCAGGACCCCGGGAAGAAACACCATATATTTT.

The gene calls are TRBV7-3 and TRBJ2-2; D may correspond to TRBD1 or TRBD2 (5 bases each). CDR3 size: 16 residues. Trimming removed 5 bases from V and 0 bases from J, with 13 bases in between. Germline values: CDR1 SGHTA, CDR2 FQGTGA. CDR3 DNA: TGTGCCAGCAGCAAAACCGGGACGGCGAACACCGGGGAGCTGTTTTTT. It codes for CASSKTGTANTGELFF.

The chain recombines TRBV6-5 with TRBJ2-6; D is undetermined. CDR3 length: 16 residues. The ends were cut back, 2 bases at V and 2 bases at J, with 10 bases in the middle. CDR1 is MNHEY and CDR2 is SVGAGI in the germline V gene. The CDR3 DNA follows: TGTGCCAGCAGTTACCACCGAGCCCCTGGGGCCAACGTCCTGACTTTC. Its translation: CASSYHRAPGANVLTF.

The gene calls are TRBV5-1 and TRBJ1-2; D is unresolved. The CDR3 covers 13 residues. CDR1 and CDR2 from the germline V gene are SGHRS and YFSETQ. Trimming took 7 bases from V and 3 from J, leaving 13 bases between them. The CDR3 is CASGRPQDYGYTF. CDR3 nucleotides: TGCGCCAGCGGCCGACCGCAGGACTATGGCTACACCTTC.

The rearrangement joins TRBV7-3 to TRBJ1-5; 8 bases are shared with TRBD1. CDR1 and CDR2 from the germline V gene are SGHTA and FQGTGA. The V and J ends lost 5 bases and 2 bases, in that order; junction bases with no gene match: 17. There are 19 residues in the CDR3. CDR3 residues: CASSRPLFSTGDGNQPQHF. The CDR3 region has the DNA TGTGCCAGCAGCCGGCCACTTTTCTCGACAGGGGACGGCAATCAGCCCCAGCATTTT.

The chain joins TRBV12-5 to TRBJ2-1, with a tentative D call TRBD2 (5 bases). The V and J ends lost 2 bases and 3 bases respectively, with 8 bases between them. Germline values: CDR1 LGHNT, CDR2 FRNRAP. CDR3 length equals 14 residues. DNA of the CDR3: TGTGCTAGTGGTTTGAGTGGGAGCTACAATGAGCAGTTCTTC. This translates into CASGLSGSYNEQFF.

V and J are TRBV11-2 and TRBJ2-1, with 13 nucleotides matching TRBD2. This CDR3 is 13 amino acids long. J gave up 13 bases and V 5 bases, and 5 bases lay outside the gene matches. Germline V gene lookup returns CDR1 SGHAT and CDR2 FQNNGV. CDR3 sequence (DNA): TGTGCCAGCAGCCCCAGACTAGCGGGAGGTCAGTTCTTC. Its translation: CASSPRLAGGQFF. The whole variable domain, remainder taken from reference TRBV11-2 and TRBJ2-1, is EAGVAQSPRYKIIEKRQSVAFWCNPISGHATLYWYQQILGQGPKLLIQFQNNGVVDDSQLPKDRFSAERLKGVDSTLKIQPAKLEDSAVYLCASSPRLAGGQFFGPGTRLTVL.

V usage is TRBV9 and J usage is TRBJ1-2; 7 bases are a match to TRBD1. Germline V gene data show CDR1 as SGDLS and CDR2 as YYNGEE. V shed 1 base and J 2 bases; nucleotides not matched to a gene: 5. This CDR3 contains 15 residues. The CDR3, as DNA: TGTGCCAGCAGCGTATCCCAACAGGGGAACTATGGCTACACCTTC. Its protein product is CASSVSQQGNYGYTF. Variable domain in full (rest from reference TRBV9 and TRBJ1-2): DSGVTQTPKHLITATGQRVTLRCSPRSGDLSVYWYQQSLDQGLQFLIQYYNGEERAKGNILERFSAQQFPDLHSELNLSSLELGDSALYFCASSVSQQGNYGYTFGSGTRLTVV.

This rearrangement joins TRBV7-9 to TRBJ2-3; 7 nucleotides match TRBD2. The junction had 6 bases not matched to a gene; V was cut back by 5 bases and J by 1 base. CDR1 is SEHNR, CDR2 FQNEAQ, per germline (reference sequence). This CDR3 has 15 amino acids. CDR3 bases: TGTGCCAGCAGCCCATCTAGCGGAGGCACAGATACGCAGTATTTT. This codes for CASSPSSGGTDTQYF.

CDR3 coding DNA: TGTGCCAGTAGTATGGACAGGGCGAACTATGGCTACACCTTC. This codes for CASSMDRANYGYTF. The chain combines TRBV19 with TRBJ1-2, with TRBD1 identical over 8 bases. The germline gives CDR1 LNHDA, CDR2 SQIVND (reference sequence). J was trimmed by 2 bases and V by 3 bases; bases with no gene match: 2. This CDR3 has 14 residues.

The rearrangement uses TRBV5-5 and TRBJ2-3, with D unclear. The CDR3 covers 14 residues. Germline lookup yields CDR1 SGHKS and CDR2 YYEKEE (reference sequence). Trimming took 0 bases from V and 2 from J, leaving 7 bases between them. Written as DNA, the CDR3 is TGTGCCAGCAGCTTGGCCCCTAACACAGATACGCAGTATTTT. Its translation: CASSLAPNTDTQYF.

J is TRBJ2-7 and V is TRBV4-2; tentatively, D is TRBD1 (6 bases). With 3 bases removed from V and 2 bases from J, the gap between germline ends came to 11 bases. The CDR3 is 14 amino acids. Germline CDR1 and CDR2: LGHNA and YNFKEQ. CDR3 DNA: TGTGCCAGCAGCCAGGAACAGGGTACCTACGAGCAGTACTTC. Translated: CASSQEQGTYEQYF.

This clone was seen only a few times. CDR3 in amino acids: CASSRSDGAYTF. Written as DNA, the CDR3 is TGTGCCAGCAGCAGATCCGATGGCGCCTACACCTTC. This chain uses TRBV5-4 with TRBJ1-2, with unresolved D. CDR3 length: 12 residues. V was pared by 4 bases and J by 10 bases, with 14 bases between. Germline values: CDR1 SGHNT, CDR2 YYREEE (reference sequence).

V and J are TRBV6-1 and TRBJ1-5; D is uncertain. The CDR3 totals 12 residues. V shed 5 bases and J shed 4 bases, with 6 bases lying between them. Germline CDR1 reads MNHNS; CDR2 reads SASEGT. The CDR3 loop is CASSLGNQPQHF. The CDR3 DNA reads as TGTGCCAGCAGTCTGGGGAATCAGCCCCAGCATTTT.

The chain uses TRBV5-4 and TRBJ1-2; 7 bases are shared with TRBD1. CDR1 is SGHNT and CDR2 is YYREEE in the germline V gene (reference sequence). J gave up 6 bases and V 4 bases, and 12 bases lay outside the gene matches. The CDR3 runs 15 residues. The CDR3 coding sequence is TGTGCCAGCAGCAAAGAAACCGGGACAGCCAATGGCTACACCTTC. Translating it yields CASSKETGTANGYTF.

The chain employs TRBV7-2 and TRBJ1-1; TRBD1 agrees at 7 bases. The V segment lost 4 bases and the J segment 9 bases; nucleotides outside the gene matches: 5. Germline-derived CDR1 and CDR2 are SGHTA and FQGNSA. The CDR3 totals 12 residues. Here the CDR3 DNA reads TGTGCCAGCAGCTCCAGGGGGGGCCAAGCTTTCTTT. Encoded protein: CASSSRGGQAFF.

This rearrangement joins TRBV5-1 to TRBJ1-1, with a possible D match to TRBD1 (5 bases). Germline lookup yields CDR1 SGHRS and CDR2 YFSETQ. The V end was cut by 4 bases, the J end by 5 bases, with 21 bases between. CDR3 length: 16 residues. The CDR3 sequence is CASSPGTARLGTEAFF. The CDR3 region has the DNA TGCGCCAGCAGCCCCGGGACCGCAAGGTTGGGGACTGAAGCTTTCTTT. Full variable domain (outside the CDR3, taken from reference TRBV5-1 and TRBJ1-1): KAGVTQTPRYLIKTRGQQVTLSCSPISGHRSVSWYQQTPGQGLQFLFEYFSETQRNKGNFPGRFSGRQFSNSRSEMNVSTLELGDSALYLCASSPGTARLGTEAFFGQGTRLTVV.

V gene TRBV5-1 combines with J gene TRBJ2-3, with 7 bases identical to TRBD1. With V trimmed by 4 bases and J by 1 base, 6 bases remained unmatched. Germline loops: CDR1 SGHRS, CDR2 YFSETQ. The CDR3 extends over 15 amino acids. The CDR3: CASSRGQLGTDTQYF. CDR3 in DNA: TGCGCCAGCAGCAGGGGACAGCTCGGCACAGATACGCAGTATTTT.

The chain employs TRBV4-1 and TRBJ2-5; maybe TRBD2 (5 bases). V lost 0 bases and J 1 base, leaving 9 bases between the germline ends. This CDR3 is 15 amino acids long. From germline, CDR1 is MGHRA and CDR2 YSYEKL. The DNA for the CDR3 is TGCGCCAGCAGCCAAGAGCGGGTGCCCCAAGAGACCCAGTACTTC. It translates to CASSQERVPQETQYF.

The chain uses TRBV19 and TRBJ2-3, with D perhaps TRBD2 (6 bases). The V end was cut by 7 bases, the J end by 5 bases, with 13 bases between. Germline CDR1 and CDR2: LNHDA and SQIVND (reference sequence). This CDR3 is built from 13 residues. CDR3: CASTGGGRDTQYF. CDR3 sequence (DNA): TGTGCCAGTACAGGTGGAGGGAGAGATACGCAGTATTTT.

The CDR3 sequence: CASSWRTDPGNTIYF. The CDR3 nucleotides read TGTGCCAGCAGTTGGCGGACTGATCCTGGAAACACCATATATTTT. This chain uses TRBV6-5 with TRBJ1-3; no firm D call. CDR1 and CDR2 from the germline V gene are MNHEY and SVGAGI. V was pared by 4 bases and J by 2 bases, with 12 bases between. The CDR3 length is 15 residues.

The gene calls are TRBV5-4 and TRBJ2-5; D uncertain. V lost 4 bases, J lost 5 bases, and 9 bases lay in between. The CDR3 loop spans 12 amino acids. Looked up from germline, CDR1 is SGHNT and CDR2 is YYREEE (reference sequence). The CDR3 sequence: CASSGSSETQYF. The CDR3 nucleotides read TGTGCCAGCAGCGGGTCTTCCGAGACCCAGTACTTC.

This clone was found once. The J gene is TRBJ2-5, the V gene TRBV19, with D perhaps assigned TRBD1 or TRBD2 (6 bases each). With the DNA end fitting TRBJ2-7 better, the J assignment may be wrong. The V gene's germline CDR1 is LNHDA and CDR2 SQIVND (reference sequence). The CDR3 consists of 14 residues. This CDR3 is CASSLGGGIYEQYF. The CDR3 DNA sequence: TGTGCCAGTAGTCTTGGAGGGGGAATCTACGAGCAGTACTTC.

This clone was seen more than once but under ten times. The chain links TRBV6-1 to TRBJ2-6; D gene uncertain. Germline loops: CDR1 MNHNS, CDR2 SASEGT. V was cut by 6 bases and J by 0 bases, with 9 bases left in between. The CDR3 loop spans 15 amino acids. DNA of the CDR3: TGTGCCAGCAGGGCTCAAAGCTCTGGGGCCAACGTCCTGACTTTC. This sequence encodes CASRAQSSGANVLTF.

The CDR3 nucleotides read TGCGCCAGCAGCTTGGACGTTGCAGGCTCCGGTGAAAAACTGTTTTTT. Its translation is CASSLDVAGSGEKLFF. The chain uses TRBV5-1 and TRBJ1-4; D remains ambiguous. The CDR3 contains 16 residues. V lost 0 bases to trimming and J lost 7 bases, with 16 bases between them. The germline V gene encodes CDR1 SGHRS and CDR2 YFSETQ.

About this clone itself: The limits of the CDR3 on the DNA are not certain, so only TCRdb's listed CDR3 is given. The chain links TRBV9 to TRBJ2-1; the table's D call of TRBD2 was not tested on the DNA. Termini included, the CDR3 measures 14 amino acids. CDR1 and CDR2 from the germline V gene are SGDLS and YYNGEE. This CDR3 reads CASSVGGGNNRRFF.

V gene TRBV18 combines with J gene TRBJ2-7; no clear D. Germline values: CDR1 KGHSH, CDR2 LQKENI. Trimming cost V 6 bases and J 1 base, with 22 bases left between them. The CDR3 is 17 amino acids. The CDR3 is CASSPARRQSRSYEQYF. DNA for the CDR3: TGTGCCAGCTCTCCAGCCCGTCGTCAGAGCCGTTCCTACGAGCAGTACTTC. The whole variable domain, filled in from reference TRBV18 and TRBJ2-7, reads NAGVMQNPRHLVRRRGQEARLRCSPMKGHSHVYWYRQLPEEGLKFMVYLQKENIIDESGMPKERFSAEFPKEGPSILRIQQVVRGDSAAYFCASSPARRQSRSYEQYFGPGTRLTVT.

The chain uses TRBV7-9 and TRBJ2-7, with D unclear. Germline CDR1 and CDR2: SEHNR and FQNEAQ (reference sequence). CDR3 length: 14 amino acids. V lost 6 bases and J 1 base, leaving 13 bases between the germline ends. The CDR3 protein is CASSPWGSSYEQYF. Written as DNA, the CDR3 is TGTGCCAGCAGTCCCTGGGGTAGTTCCTACGAGCAGTACTTC.